The entry below gives a single TCR beta chain sequence along with its context. Its antigen is not identified. The V and J ends lost 2 bases and 4 bases, in that order; junction bases with no gene match: 7. The CDR3 is 15 residues long. CDR1 and CDR2 from the germline V gene are SGHRS and YFSETQ. The sample is drawn from a study of cytomegalovirus exposure and HLA in healthy donors. The study, taken as a whole, reports: Most sequenced TCRs were rare (though some public TCRs occurred in many donors). Cytomegalovirus association was assigned to around 150 TCR beta chains.

Primers included in the PCR were 60 Vbeta and 13 Jbeta primers. Produced via immunoSEQ multiplex PCR; TCRdb's table is partial and in-frame only. The table includes tens of thousands of clones, about 83% detected once. This clonotype was sampled from a woman aged 18-30 years in good health and CMV-seropositive. V gene TRBV5-1 combines with J gene TRBJ2-7; 9 bases fit TRBD1. Sequencing used PBMCs. The CDR3 DNA reads TGCGCCAGCAGCTTAACCGGGACAGGGTCGTACGAGCAGTACTTC. Translation gives CASSLTGTGSYEQYF.